Sequencing of this TCR beta chain was carried out in a study of cytomegalovirus exposure and HLA in healthy donors. Notes on this clone: Its antigen is not identified.

Broader study findings: An analysis that was carried out later associated 15,000 to 20,000 TCR beta sequences with HLA alleles at 0.05 false discovery rate. It was reported in a later analysis that an Asian-associated ancestry cluster showed fewer N-insertions than the 666-donor mean. In a later analysis, TCR beta V- and J-gene trimming was associated with a missense DCLRE1C variant. In all likelihood, a cluster of highly shared sequence variants was a sequencing artifact.

Primers included in the PCR were 60 Vbeta and 13 Jbeta primers. This table comes from immunoSEQ multiplex PCR, and its TCRdb copy is limited to in-frame clones, with some not included. The sample yields 55,000 to 65,000 clones, around 84% seen once. The source of this sequence is a male donor in good health and CMV-seronegative. The sequenced material came from PBMCs.

As DNA, the CDR3 is TGTGCCAGCCTCAGCTTAGATAGACAGGGTGGGCTGCTCACAGATACGCAGTATTTT. This translates into CASLSLDRQGGLLTDTQYF. V and J are TRBV7-2 and TRBJ2-3; 7 nucleotides match TRBD1. V shed 8 bases and J 2 bases; nucleotides not matched to a gene: 22. The CDR3 is made up of 19 amino acids. CDR1 SGHTA and CDR2 FQGNSA come from the germline V gene. Full variable domain (outside the CDR3, taken from reference TRBV7-2 and TRBJ2-3): GAGVSQSPSNKVTEKGKDVELRCDPISGHTALYWYRQSLGQGLEFLIYFQGNSAPDKSGLPSDRFSAERTGGSVSTLTIQRTQQEDSAVYLCASLSLDRQGGLLTDTQYFGPGTRLTVL.